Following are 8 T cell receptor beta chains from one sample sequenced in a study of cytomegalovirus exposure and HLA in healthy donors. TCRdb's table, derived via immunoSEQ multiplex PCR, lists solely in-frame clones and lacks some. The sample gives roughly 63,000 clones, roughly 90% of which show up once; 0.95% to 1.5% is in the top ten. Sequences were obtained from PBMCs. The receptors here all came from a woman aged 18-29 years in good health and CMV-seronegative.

The CDR3 DNA is TGCGCCAGCAGCCAAGTAATAGGGAGGGAGACCCAGTACTTC. Translation: CASSQVIGRETQYF. The gene calls are TRBV4-1 and TRBJ2-5; possible D gene TRBD2, 6 bases. Trimming took off 1 base at V and 5 bases at J, with 11 bases between the two ends. Germline loops: CDR1 MGHRA, CDR2 YSYEKL. CDR3 size: 14 residues.

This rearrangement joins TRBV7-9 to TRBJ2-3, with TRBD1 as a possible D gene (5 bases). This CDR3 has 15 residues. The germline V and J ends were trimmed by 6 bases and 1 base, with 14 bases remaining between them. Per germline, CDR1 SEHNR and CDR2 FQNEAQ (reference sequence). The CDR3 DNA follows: TGTGCCAGCAGAGAACGGCTACAGGGCACAGATACGCAGTATTTT. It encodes CASRERLQGTDTQYF.

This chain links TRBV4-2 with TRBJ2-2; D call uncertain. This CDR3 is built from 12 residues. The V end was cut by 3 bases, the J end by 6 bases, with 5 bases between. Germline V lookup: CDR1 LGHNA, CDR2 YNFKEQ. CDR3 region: CASSHPAGELFF. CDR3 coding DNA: TGTGCCAGCAGCCATCCCGCCGGGGAGCTGTTTTTT.

For the CDR3, the DNA is TGCGCCAGCAGCTTGGTGGGCGGAGGGACAGAGACCCAGTACTTC. It encodes CASSLVGGGTETQYF. V usage is TRBV5-1 and J usage is TRBJ2-5, with D maybe TRBD2 (6 bases). The CDR3 contains 15 residues. Trimming stripped 0 bases from V and 4 bases from J, with 13 bases between. The germline V gene has CDR1 SGHRS and CDR2 YFSETQ.

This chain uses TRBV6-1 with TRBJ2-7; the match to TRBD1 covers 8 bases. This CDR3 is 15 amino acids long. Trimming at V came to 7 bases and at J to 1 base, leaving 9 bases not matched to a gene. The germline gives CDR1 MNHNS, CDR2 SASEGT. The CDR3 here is CASKFGQGHSYEQYF. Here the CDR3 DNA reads TGTGCCAGCAAATTCGGACAGGGCCATTCCTACGAGCAGTACTTC.

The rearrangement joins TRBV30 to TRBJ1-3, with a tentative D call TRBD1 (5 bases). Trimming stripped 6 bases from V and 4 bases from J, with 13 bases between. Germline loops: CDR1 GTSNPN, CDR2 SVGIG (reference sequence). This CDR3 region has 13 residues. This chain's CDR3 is CACGRVTGNTIYF. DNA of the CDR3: TGTGCCTGCGGCAGGGTGACAGGAAACACCATATATTTT.

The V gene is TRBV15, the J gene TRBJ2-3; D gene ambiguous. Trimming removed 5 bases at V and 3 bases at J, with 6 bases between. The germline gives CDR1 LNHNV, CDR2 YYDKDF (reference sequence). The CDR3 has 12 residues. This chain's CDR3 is CATSFVTDTQYF. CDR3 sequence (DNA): TGTGCCACCAGCTTCGTGACAGATACGCAGTATTTT.

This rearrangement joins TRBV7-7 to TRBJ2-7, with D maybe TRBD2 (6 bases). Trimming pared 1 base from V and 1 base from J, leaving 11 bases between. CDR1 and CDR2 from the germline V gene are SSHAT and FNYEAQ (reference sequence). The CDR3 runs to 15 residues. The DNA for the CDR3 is TGTGCCAGCAGCTTAGAAAGCGGGCCATCCTACGAGCAGTACTTC. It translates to CASSLESGPSYEQYF. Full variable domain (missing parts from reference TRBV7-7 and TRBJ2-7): GAGVSQSPRYKVTKRGQDVTLRCDPISSHATLYWYQQALGQGPEFLTYFNYEAQPDKSGLPSDRFSAERPEGSISTLTIQRTEQRDSAMYRCASSLESGPSYEQYFGPGTRLTVT.